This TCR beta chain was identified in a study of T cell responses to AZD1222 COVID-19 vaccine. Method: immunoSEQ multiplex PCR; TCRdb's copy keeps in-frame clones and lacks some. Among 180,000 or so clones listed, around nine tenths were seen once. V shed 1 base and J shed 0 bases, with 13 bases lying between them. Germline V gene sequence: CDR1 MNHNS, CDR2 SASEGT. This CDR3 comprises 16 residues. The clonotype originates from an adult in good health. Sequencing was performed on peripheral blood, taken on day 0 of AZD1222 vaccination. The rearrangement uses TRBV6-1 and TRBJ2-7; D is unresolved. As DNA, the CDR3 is TGTGCCAGCAGTGAAGAGTTCAACGGAAACTCCTACGAGCAGTACTTC. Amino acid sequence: CASSEEFNGNSYEQYF.